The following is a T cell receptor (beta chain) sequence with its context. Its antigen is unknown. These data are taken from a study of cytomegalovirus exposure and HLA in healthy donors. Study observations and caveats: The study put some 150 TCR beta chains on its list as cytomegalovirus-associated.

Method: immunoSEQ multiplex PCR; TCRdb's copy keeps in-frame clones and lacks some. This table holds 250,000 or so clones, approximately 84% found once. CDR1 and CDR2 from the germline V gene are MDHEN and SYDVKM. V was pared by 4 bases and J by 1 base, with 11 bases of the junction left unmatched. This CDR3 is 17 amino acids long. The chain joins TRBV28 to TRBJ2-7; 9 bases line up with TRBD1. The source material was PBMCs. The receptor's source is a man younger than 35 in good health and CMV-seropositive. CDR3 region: CASSSPHRGRLSYEQYF. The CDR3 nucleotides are TGTGCCAGCAGTTCGCCACACAGGGGGCGTTTATCCTACGAGCAGTACTTC.